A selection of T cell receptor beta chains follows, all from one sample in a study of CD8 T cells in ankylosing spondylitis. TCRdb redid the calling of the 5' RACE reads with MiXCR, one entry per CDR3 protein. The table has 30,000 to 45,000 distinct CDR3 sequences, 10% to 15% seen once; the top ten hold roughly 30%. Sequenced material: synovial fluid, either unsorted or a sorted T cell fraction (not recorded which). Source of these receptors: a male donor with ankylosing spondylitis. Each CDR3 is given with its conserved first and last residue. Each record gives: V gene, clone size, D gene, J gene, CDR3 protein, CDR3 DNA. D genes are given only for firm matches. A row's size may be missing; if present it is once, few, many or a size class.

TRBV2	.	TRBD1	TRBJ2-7	CASSAWTGYDEQYF	TGTGCCAGCAGCGCTTGGACAGGGTACGACGAGCAGTACTTC
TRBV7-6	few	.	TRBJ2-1	CASSFELEDQFF	TGTGCCAGCAGCTTCGAACTAGAGGATCAGTTCTTC
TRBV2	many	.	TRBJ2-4	CAGQVLRGEQYF	TGTGCCGGTCAGGTTCTCCGCGGGGAACAGTACTTC
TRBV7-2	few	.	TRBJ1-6	CASSLGTPEGSPLHF	TGTGCCAGCAGCTTAGGGACCCCTGAGGGTTCACCCCTCCACTTT
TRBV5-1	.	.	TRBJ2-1	CASSLRSIYNEQFF	TGCGCCAGCAGCTTAAGGTCCATCTACAATGAGCAGTTCTTC
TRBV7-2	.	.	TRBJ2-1	CAMSPGRDSYNEQFF	TGTGCCATGAGCCCTGGGCGGGACTCCTACAATGAGCAGTTCTTC
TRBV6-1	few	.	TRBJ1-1	CASVLDEAFF	TGTGCCAGCGTGTTAGACGAAGCTTTCTTT
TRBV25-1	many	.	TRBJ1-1	CASSRGNTEAFF	TGTGCCAGCAGTCGAGGGAACACTGAAGCTTTCTTT
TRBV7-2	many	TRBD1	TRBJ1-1	CASRPTTGGNTEAFF	TGTGCCAGCAGGCCTACGACAGGGGGAAACACTGAAGCTTTCTTT
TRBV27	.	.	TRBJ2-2	CASGRGSHTAELFF	TGTGCCAGCGGAAGGGGATCCCACACCGCGGAGCTGTTTTTT
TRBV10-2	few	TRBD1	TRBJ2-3	CASSDGQGGYTQYF	TGCGCCAGCAGTGACGGACAGGGGGGTTATACGCAGTATTTT
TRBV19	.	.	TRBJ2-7	CASSQTPSYEQYF	TGTGCCAGTAGTCAGACACCCTCCTACGAGCAGTACTTC
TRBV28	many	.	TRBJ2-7	CASKAPRESYEQYF	TGTGCCAGCAAGGCACCTCGTGAATCCTACGAGCAGTACTTC
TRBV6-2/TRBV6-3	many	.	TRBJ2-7	CASSYRTTGIYEQYF	TGTGCCAGCAGTTACCGAACGACGGGCATCTACGAGCAGTACTTC
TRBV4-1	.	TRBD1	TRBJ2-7	CASSQVGTGNYEQYF	TGCGCCAGCAGCCAAGTGGGGACAGGGAACTACGAGCAGTACTTC
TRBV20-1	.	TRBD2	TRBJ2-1	CSARDVSGRAGNEQFF	TGCAGTGCTAGAGATGTAAGCGGGAGGGCTGGCAATGAGCAGTTCTTC
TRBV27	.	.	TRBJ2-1	CASSLTIRVVNEQFF	TGTGCCAGCAGTCTAACAATCCGGGTCGTGAATGAGCAGTTCTTC
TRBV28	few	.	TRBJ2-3	CASSLYPTQYF	TGTGCCAGCAGTTTATACCCTACGCAGTATTTT
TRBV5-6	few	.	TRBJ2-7	CASSLSFHRYYEQYF	TGTGCCAGCAGCTTGAGTTTTCATAGATACTACGAGCAGTACTTC
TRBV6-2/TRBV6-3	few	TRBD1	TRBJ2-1	CASSYSPGQGVDEQFF	TGTGCCAGCAGTTACTCTCCGGGACAGGGGGTGGATGAGCAGTTCTTC
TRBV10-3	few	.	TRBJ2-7	CAIGKRFYEQYF	TGTGCCATCGGTAAGCGGTTCTACGAGCAGTACTTC
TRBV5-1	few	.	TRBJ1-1	CASSHPPVGNTEAFF	TGCGCCAGCAGCCATCCGCCCGTCGGGAACACTGAAGCTTTCTTT
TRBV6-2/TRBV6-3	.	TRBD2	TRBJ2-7	CASSYARASGTYEQYF	TGTGCCAGCAGTTACGCTCGGGCTAGCGGGACCTACGAGCAGTACTTC
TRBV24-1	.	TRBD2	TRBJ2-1	CATKGLAGPNEQFF	TGTGCCACCAAGGGACTAGCGGGACCCAATGAGCAGTTCTTC
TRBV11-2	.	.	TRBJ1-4	CASSLEGGEKLFF	TGTGCCAGCAGCTTAGAGGGGGGAGAAAAACTGTTTTTT
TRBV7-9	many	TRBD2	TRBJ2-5	CASSPLTSGVMYF	TGTGCCAGCAGCCCCCTGACTAGCGGGGTGATGTACTTC
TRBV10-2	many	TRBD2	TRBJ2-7	CASSDGRGEQYF	TGCGCCAGCAGTGATGGGAGGGGTGAGCAGTACTTC
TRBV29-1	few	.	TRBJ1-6	CSVRRDGGSPLHF	TGCAGCGTTCGACGGGACGGTGGTTCACCCCTCCACTTT
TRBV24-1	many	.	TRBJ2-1	CATSGGAAYNEQFF	TGTGCCACCTCTGGTGGAGCTGCCTACAATGAGCAGTTCTTC
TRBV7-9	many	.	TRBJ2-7	CASSWDEYEQYF	TGTGCCAGCAGCTGGGACGAATACGAGCAGTACTTC
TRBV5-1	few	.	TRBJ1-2	CASSLEVSYGYTF	TGCGCCAGCAGCTTGGAGGTGAGCTATGGCTACACCTTC
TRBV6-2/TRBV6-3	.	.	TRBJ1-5	CASTTWEGNQPQHF	TGTGCCAGCACCACCTGGGAGGGCAATCAGCCCCAGCATTTT
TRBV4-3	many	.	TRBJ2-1	CASSHGVSDYNEQFF	TGCGCCAGCAGCCATGGAGTTAGCGACTACAATGAGCAGTTCTTC
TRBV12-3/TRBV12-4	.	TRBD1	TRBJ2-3	CASSLGQGAFTDTQYF	TGTGCCAGCAGTTTAGGGCAGGGGGCATTCACAGATACGCAGTATTTT
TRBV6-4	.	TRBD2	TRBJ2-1	CASSTGWRGVYNEQFF	TGTGCCAGCAGTACCGGCTGGCGGGGGGTTTACAATGAGCAGTTCTTC
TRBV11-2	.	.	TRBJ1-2	CASSLLSVYGYTF	TGTGCCAGCAGTTTACTCTCCGTTTATGGCTACACCTTC
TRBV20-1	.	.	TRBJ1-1	CSAREPEVNTEAFF	TGCAGTGCTAGAGAGCCGGAGGTGAACACTGAAGCTTTCTTT
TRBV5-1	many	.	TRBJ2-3	CASRLDRDLPDIDTQYF	TGCGCCAGCAGATTGGATCGGGACCTCCCGGACATAGATACGCAGTATTTT
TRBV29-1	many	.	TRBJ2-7	CSVGAGEGYEQYF	TGCAGCGTGGGGGCAGGGGAAGGCTACGAGCAGTACTTC
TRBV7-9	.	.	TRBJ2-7	CASSGTGKWEYEQYF	TGTGCCAGCAGCGGAACGGGAAAATGGGAATACGAGCAGTACTTC
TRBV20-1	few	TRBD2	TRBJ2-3	CSAQTHRLAASTDTQYF	TGCAGTGCTCAAACCCACAGACTAGCGGCTAGCACAGATACGCAGTATTTT
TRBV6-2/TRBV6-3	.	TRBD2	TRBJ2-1	CASSRPGTSDEQFF	TGTGCCAGCAGTCGTCCCGGGACTAGCGATGAGCAGTTCTTC
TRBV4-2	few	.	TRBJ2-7	CASSQAGRRSYEQYF	TGTGCCAGCAGCCAAGCAGGTCGGAGGTCCTACGAGCAGTACTTC
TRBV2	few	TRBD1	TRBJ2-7	CASTEDRGFSSYEQYF	TGTGCCAGCACCGAGGACAGGGGGTTCAGCTCCTACGAGCAGTACTTC
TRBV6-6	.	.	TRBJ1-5	CASLSEPNQPQHF	TGTGCCAGCCTAAGTGAACCCAATCAGCCCCAGCATTTT
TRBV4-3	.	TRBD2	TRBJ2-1	CASSQAPKRGPYNEQFF	TGCGCCAGCAGCCAAGCCCCCAAGCGGGGACCCTACAATGAGCAGTTCTTC
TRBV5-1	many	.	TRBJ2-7	CASSFERAYEQYF	TGCGCCAGCAGCTTTGAGCGCGCCTACGAGCAGTACTTC
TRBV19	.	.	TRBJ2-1	CASSGATYNEQFF	TGTGCCAGTAGTGGGGCGACCTACAATGAGCAGTTCTTC
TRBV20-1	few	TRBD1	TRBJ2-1	CSAGAGTAHYNEQFF	TGCAGTGCCGGTGCCGGGACAGCACACTACAATGAGCAGTTCTTC
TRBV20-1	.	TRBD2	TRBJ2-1	CSARTSGRALLDEQFF	TGCAGTGCAAGGACTAGCGGGAGGGCCCTCTTAGATGAGCAGTTCTTC
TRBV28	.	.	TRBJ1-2	CASGAGPYGYTF	TGTGCCAGCGGGGCAGGGCCATATGGCTACACCTTC